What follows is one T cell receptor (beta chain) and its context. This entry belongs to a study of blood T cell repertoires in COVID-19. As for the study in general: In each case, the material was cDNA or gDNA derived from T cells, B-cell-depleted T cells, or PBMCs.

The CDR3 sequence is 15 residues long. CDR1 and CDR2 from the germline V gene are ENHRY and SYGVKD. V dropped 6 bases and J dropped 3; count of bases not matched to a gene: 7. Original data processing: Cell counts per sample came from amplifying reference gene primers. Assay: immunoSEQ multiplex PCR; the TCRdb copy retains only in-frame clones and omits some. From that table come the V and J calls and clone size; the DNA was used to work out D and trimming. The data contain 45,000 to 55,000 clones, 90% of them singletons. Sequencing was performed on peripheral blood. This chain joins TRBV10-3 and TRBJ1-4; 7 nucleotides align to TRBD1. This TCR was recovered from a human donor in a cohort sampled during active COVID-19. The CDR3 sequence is CAIRGETGPNEKLFF. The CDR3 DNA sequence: TGTGCCATCAGGGGGGAGACAGGGCCTAATGAAAAACTGTTTTTT.